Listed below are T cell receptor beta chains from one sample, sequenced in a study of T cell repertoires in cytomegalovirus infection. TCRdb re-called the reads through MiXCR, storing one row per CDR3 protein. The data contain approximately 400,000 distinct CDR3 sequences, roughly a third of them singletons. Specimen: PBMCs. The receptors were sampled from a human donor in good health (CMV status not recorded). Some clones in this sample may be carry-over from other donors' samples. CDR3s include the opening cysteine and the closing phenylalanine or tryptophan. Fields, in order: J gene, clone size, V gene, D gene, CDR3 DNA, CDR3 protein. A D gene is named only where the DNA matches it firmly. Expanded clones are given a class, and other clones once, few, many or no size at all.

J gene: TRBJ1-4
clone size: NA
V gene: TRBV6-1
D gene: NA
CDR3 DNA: TGTGCCAGCAGTGAGGAAGGGGTAGCCAGGCTCAATGAAAAACTGTTTTTT
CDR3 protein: CASSEEGVARLNEKLFF

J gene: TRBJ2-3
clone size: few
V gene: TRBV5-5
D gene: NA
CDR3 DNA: TGTGCCAGCAGCTTGGCGCCGATTGGCACAGATACGCAGTATTTT
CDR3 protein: CASSLAPIGTDTQYF

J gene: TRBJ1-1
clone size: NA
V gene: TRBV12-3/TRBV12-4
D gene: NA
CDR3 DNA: TGTGCCAGCTCCAGAGCTAATGCTGAAGCTTTCTTT
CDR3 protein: CASSRANAEAFF

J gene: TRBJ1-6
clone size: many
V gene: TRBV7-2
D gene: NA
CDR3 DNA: TGTGCCAGCAGCTTAGCTGGGGGGTCACCCCTCCACTTT
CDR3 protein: CASSLAGGSPLHF

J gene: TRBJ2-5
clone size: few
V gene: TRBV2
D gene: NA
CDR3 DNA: TGTGCCAGCCTCCTTGGACGGCCAGTCGAGACCCAGTACTTC
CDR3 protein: CASLLGRPVETQYF

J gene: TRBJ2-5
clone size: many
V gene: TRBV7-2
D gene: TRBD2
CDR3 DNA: TGTGCCAGCAGCTTAGCGGCGGGGGGGGAGACCCAGTACTTC
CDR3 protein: CASSLAAGGETQYF

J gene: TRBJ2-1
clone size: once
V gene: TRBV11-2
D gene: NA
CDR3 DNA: TGTGCCAGCAGCTTTTCAGGGCTTGGGTTATTC
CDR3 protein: CASSFSGLGLF

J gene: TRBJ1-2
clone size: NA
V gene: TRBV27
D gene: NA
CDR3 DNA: TGTGCCAGCAGTTTATCGCTCGGGGAATTTTCATATGGCTACACCTTC
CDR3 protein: CASSLSLGEFSYGYTF

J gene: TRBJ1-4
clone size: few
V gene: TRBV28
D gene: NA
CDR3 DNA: TGTGCCAGCAGTCGGACACTCAGGAGTGAAAAACTGTTTTTT
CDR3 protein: CASSRTLRSEKLFF

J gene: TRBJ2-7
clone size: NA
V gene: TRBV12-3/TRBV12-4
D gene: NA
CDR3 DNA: TGTGCCAGCAGTTTACGTAGATCTTACTTTTCCTACGAGCAGTACTTC
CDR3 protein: CASSLRRSYFSYEQYF

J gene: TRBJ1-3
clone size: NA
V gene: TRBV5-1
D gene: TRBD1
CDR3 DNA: TGCGCCAGCAGCTTGGCGGGGACAGGGGCTGGAAACACCATATATTTT
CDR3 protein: CASSLAGTGAGNTIYF

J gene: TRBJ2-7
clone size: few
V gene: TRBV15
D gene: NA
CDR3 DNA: TGTGCCACCAGCAGGGGCTTGGCGTACGAGCAGTACTTC
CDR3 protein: CATSRGLAYEQYF

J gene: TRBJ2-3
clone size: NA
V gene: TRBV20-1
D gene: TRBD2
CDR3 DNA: TGCAGTGCGTGGGGGGGGACCTTGGATACGCAGTATTTT
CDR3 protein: CSAWGGTLDTQYF

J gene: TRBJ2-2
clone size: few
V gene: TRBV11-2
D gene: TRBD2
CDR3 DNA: TGTGCCAGCAGTGTCTCTATCGGGGGGACCGGGGAGCTGTTTTTT
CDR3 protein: CASSVSIGGTGELFF

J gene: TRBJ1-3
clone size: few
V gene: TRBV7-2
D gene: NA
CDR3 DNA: TGTGCCAGCAGCCCGGCGAGGAAAGGGACTGGAAACACCATATATTTT
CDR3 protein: CASSPARKGTGNTIYF

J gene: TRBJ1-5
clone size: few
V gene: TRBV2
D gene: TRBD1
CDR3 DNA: TGTGCCAGCAGCGCCCAGGGGGAACCATATCAGCCCCAGCATTTT
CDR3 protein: CASSAQGEPYQPQHF

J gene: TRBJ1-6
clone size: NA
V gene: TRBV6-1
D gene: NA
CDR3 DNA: TGTGCCAGCAGTTCCGGGGGGATCGGATCGCCGAGGGGTTCACCCCTCCACTTT
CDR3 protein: CASSSGGIGSPRGSPLHF

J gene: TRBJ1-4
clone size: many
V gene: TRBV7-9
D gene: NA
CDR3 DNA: TGTGCCAGCAGCTTAAGACAGAGCAATGAAAAACTGTTTTTT
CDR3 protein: CASSLRQSNEKLFF

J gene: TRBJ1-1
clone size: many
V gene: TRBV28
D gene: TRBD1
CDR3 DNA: TGTGCCAGCAGGGCGACAGGGCCTGCTTTCTTT
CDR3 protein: CASRATGPAFF

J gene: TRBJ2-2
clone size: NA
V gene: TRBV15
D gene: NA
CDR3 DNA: TGTGCCACCAGCAGAATGGGACAGAACACCGGGGAGCTGTTTTTT
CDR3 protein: CATSRMGQNTGELFF

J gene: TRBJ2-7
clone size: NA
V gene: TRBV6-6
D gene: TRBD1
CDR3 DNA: TGTGCCAGCAATCAAGCGACAGGGGTTTTGCGGGAGCAGTACTTC
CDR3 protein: CASNQATGVLREQYF

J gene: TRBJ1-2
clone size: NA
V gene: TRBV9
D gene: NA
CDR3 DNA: TGTGCCAGCAGCGTAGGGGACCTTAACTATGGCTACACCTTC
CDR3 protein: CASSVGDLNYGYTF

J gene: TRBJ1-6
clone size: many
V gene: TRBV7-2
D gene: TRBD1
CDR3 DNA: TGTGCCAGCAGCTCGGGACAGGGAGGGTTCTATAATTCACCCCTCCACTTT
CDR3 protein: CASSSGQGGFYNSPLHF

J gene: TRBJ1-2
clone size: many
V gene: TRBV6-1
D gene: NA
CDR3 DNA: TGTGCCAGCAGTGAACGCCAGGGACATAACTATGGCTACACCTTC
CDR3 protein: CASSERQGHNYGYTF

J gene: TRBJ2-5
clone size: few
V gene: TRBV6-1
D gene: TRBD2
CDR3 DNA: TGTGCCAGCAGTGTTACTAGCGGGGGCCAAGAGACCCAGTACTTC
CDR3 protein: CASSVTSGGQETQYF

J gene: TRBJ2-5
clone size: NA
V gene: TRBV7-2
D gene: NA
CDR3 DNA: TGTGCCAGCAGCTTAGAATGGGAGGCAGAGACCCAGTACTTC
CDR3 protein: CASSLEWEAETQYF

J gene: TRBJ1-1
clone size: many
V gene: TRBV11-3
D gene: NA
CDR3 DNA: TGTGCCAGCAGCTCGCCCCCCCGGGACATGGCTTTCTTT
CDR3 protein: CASSSPPRDMAFF

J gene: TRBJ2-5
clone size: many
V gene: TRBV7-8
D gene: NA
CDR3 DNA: TGTGCCAGCAGCCCCCGTGGTTTTAGGGGGGAGACCCAGTACTTC
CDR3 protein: CASSPRGFRGETQYF

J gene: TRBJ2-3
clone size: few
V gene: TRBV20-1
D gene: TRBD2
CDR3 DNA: TGCAGTGTCCCCGACTTTATAGCGGGGAAACGAGATACGCAGTATTTT
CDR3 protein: CSVPDFIAGKRDTQYF

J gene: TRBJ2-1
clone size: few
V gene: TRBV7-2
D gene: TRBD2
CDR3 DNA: TGTGCCAGCAGCTCAGGACTAGCGGGGGTGCATGAGCAGTTCTTC
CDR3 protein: CASSSGLAGVHEQFF

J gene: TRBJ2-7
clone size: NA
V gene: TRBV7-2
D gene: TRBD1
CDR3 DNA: TGTGCCAGCAGCTCCGCGGGACAGGTTTCCTACGAGCAGTACTTC
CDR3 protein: CASSSAGQVSYEQYF

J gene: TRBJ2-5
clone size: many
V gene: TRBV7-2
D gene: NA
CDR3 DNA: TGTGCCAGCGGAGGGGGCGCGGGATACTCGGTTATAGAGACCCAGTACTTC
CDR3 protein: CASGGGAGYSVIETQYF

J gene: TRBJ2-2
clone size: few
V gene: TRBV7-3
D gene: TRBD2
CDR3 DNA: TGTGCCAGCAGCTCCCCCTCAGCGGGGGAATGGACCGGGGAGCTGTTTTTT
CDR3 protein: CASSSPSAGEWTGELFF

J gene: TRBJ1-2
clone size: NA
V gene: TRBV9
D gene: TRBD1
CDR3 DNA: TGTGCCAGCAGCGTACCTCGGACAGGGAAGGAAGACTATGGCTACACCTTC
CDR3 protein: CASSVPRTGKEDYGYTF

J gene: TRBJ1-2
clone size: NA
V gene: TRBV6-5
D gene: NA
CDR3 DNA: TGTGCCAGCAGTTACTCCAGGGTTCGGGATGGCTATGGCTACACCTTC
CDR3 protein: CASSYSRVRDGYGYTF

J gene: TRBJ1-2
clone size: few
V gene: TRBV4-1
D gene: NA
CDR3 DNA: TGCGCCAGCAGCGCGAATCCGGGAGGGCAGGACTATGGCTACACCTTC
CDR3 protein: CASSANPGGQDYGYTF

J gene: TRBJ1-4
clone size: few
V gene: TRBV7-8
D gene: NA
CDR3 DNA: TGTGCCAGCAGCTTAAGGAGTAACGACAGGAGCGCAACTAATGAAAAACTGTTTTTT
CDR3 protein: CASSLRSNDRSATNEKLFF

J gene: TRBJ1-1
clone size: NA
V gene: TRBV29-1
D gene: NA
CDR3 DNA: TGCAGCGTTGGACAGAAGGGGACTGAAGCTTTCTTT
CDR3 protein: CSVGQKGTEAFF

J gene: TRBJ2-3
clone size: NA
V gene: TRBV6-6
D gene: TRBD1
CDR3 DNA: TGTGCCAGCAGTACCCGGACAGGGGGCGGCACAGATACGCAGTATTTT
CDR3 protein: CASSTRTGGGTDTQYF

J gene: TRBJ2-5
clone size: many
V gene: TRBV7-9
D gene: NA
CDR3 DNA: TGTGCCAGCAGCTTCCCCGACAGGTTGGAGACCCAGTACTTC
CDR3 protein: CASSFPDRLETQYF

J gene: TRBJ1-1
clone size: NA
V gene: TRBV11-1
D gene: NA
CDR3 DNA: TGTGCCAGCAGCTTCGGTACAGTCGGCGTCAGAGGCATGAACACTGAAGCTTTCTTT
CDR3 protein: CASSFGTVGVRGMNTEAFF

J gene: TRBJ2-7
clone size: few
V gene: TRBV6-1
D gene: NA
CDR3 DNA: TGTGCCAGCAGTGCGGACAGACACGAGCAGTACTTC
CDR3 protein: CASSADRHEQYF

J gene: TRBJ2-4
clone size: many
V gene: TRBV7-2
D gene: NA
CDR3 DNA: TGTGCCAGCAGCTTAGCATTATCGGGCAAAGCCAAAAACATTCAGTACTTC
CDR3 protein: CASSLALSGKAKNIQYF

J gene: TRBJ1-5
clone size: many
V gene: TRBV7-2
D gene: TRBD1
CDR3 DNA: TGTGCCAGCAGTGGGCAGGGGGGTCTTGTGGATCAGCCCCAGCATTTT
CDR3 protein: CASSGQGGLVDQPQHF

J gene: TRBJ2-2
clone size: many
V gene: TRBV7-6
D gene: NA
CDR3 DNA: TGTGCCAGCAGCTTAGTGACTCGAAATGGGGCCGGGGAGCTGTTTTTT
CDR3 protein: CASSLVTRNGAGELFF

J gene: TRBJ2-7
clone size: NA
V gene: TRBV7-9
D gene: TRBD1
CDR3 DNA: TGTGCCAGCAGCTTAGCTGGGACAGGAGACTACGAGCAGTACTTC
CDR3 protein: CASSLAGTGDYEQYF

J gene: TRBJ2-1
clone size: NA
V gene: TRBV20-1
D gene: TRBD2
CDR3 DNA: TGCAGTGCTAGAGATCTTAGCGGGGACTCCTACAATGAGCAGTTCTTC
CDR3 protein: CSARDLSGDSYNEQFF

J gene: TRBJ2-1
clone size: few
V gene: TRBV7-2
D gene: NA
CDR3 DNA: TGTGCCAGCAGCTCTAACTATCCCCGCAATGAGCAGTTCTTC
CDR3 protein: CASSSNYPRNEQFF

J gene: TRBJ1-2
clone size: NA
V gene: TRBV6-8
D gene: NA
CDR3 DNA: TGTGCCAGCAGAGATGGGTTAAACTATGGCTACACCTTC
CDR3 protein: CASRDGLNYGYTF

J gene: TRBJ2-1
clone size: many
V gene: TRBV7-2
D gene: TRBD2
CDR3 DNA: TGTGCCAGCAGCCTCGGCGGACTAGCGGGGGGATACAATGAGCAGTTCTTC
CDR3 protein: CASSLGGLAGGYNEQFF

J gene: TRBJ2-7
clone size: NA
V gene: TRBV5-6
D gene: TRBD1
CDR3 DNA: TGTGCCAGCAGCTGGGCCGGGACAGTTTCGGAGCAGTACTTC
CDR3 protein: CASSWAGTVSEQYF

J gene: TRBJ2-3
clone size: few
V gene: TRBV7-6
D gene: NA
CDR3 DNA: TGTGCCAGCAGCTTAGGCCCCAAGACAGTTACAGATACGCAGTATTTT
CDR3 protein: CASSLGPKTVTDTQYF

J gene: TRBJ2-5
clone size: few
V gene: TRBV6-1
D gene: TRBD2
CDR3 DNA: TGTGCCAGCAGTTTAGCGGGGGGGAACCAAGAGACCCAGTACTTC
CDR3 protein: CASSLAGGNQETQYF

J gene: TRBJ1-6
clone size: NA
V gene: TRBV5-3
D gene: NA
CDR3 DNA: TGTGCCAGCGGGGGTCGGGAGGGAAATTCACCCCTCCACTTT
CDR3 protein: CASGGREGNSPLHF